Detailed here is one T cell receptor beta chain. What this receptor recognizes is not known. The record has no base qualities; no much larger clone is one base away. Receptor libraries were prepared by the immunoSEQ multiplex PCR assay. For the multiplex PCR, a mixture combining 60 forward primers for TCR Vbeta segments and 13 reverse primers for TCR Jbeta segments was used. The CDR3 region of rearranged TCR beta genes was amplified from genomic DNA by a multiplex PCR assay. Amplified TCR beta libraries were sequenced as 87-base-pair reads on the Illumina HiSeq System. In the original analysis: A later analysis counted tens of millions of unique TCR beta chains across the 550 to 700 repertoires, and about 10 million of these chains were shared by at least two donors. To remove PCR and sequencing errors, raw reads were error-corrected and collapsed into unique sequences using a nearest-neighbor algorithm that merged closely related sequences. Alignment of CDR3 sequences to IMGT reference sequences was used to assign V, D and J gene segments. For a sequence to be retained, a match of at least six nucleotides to both a V gene segment and a J gene segment was required. Rearrangements were classified as productive when the CDR3 lacked stop codons and remained in frame with V and J, and all other rearrangements were classified as non-productive. Following IMGT convention, CDR3 was defined as the stretch from the second conserved V-encoded cysteine up to the conserved J-encoded phenylalanine. In an earlier analysis of 587 of the donors, sequences lacking an unambiguous match to a single V gene segment were excluded. An earlier analysis of a few hundred of the donors called V segments functional above 56.7% productive rearrangements and segregating when the between-donor standard deviation exceeded 5%. A statistical classification framework was built for diagnosing cytomegalovirus status from the catalog of TCR beta chain sequences. In a later analysis, TCR nucleotide sequences were compared against IMGT/GENE-DB human TR gene sequences so that V and J genes could be assigned. A later analysis assigned CDR3 sequences and most-parsimonious VDJ recombination scenarios with the TCRdist pipeline. In a later analysis, every TCR beta chain was defined by the combination of its CDR3 amino acid sequence and its V-gene family, and reads without a unique V-gene family were dropped. To address suspected cross-contamination and a sequencing artifact, a later analysis removed a few hundred highly shared, low-generation-probability nucleotide sequences. A later analysis calculated a clonal expansion index for each public chain from normalized within-repertoire ranks of inferred template counts. A later analysis computed generation probabilities with a VDJ recombination model fitted to out-of-frame rearrangements, and checked the results against IGoR. Hypergeometric tests were used in a later analysis to score TCR-TCR, TCR-HLA and TCR-CMV co-occurrence, with a repertoire-size bias correction applied to the TCR pairs. False discovery rates were estimated in a later analysis by permuting HLA or CMV assignments 20 times. A later analysis grouped co-occurring TCRs with DBSCAN, adding TCRdist sequence similarity when clustering within HLA-allele-positive subsets. Repertoires with fewer than 30,000 or more than 120,000 public chains were left out of co-occurrence clustering, as were five repertoires with anomalous nucleotide sharing. TCRdb retrieved this table from immuneACCESS and kept in-frame rearrangements only. Not all clones are present; in checked studies, unresolved V genes account for under half, and no reason is known for the remainder. Clone size and the V and J calls come from that table; the DNA yielded D and trimming. The sample table contains about 150,000 clones; only one count was recorded for around three quarters of them. Clones ranked in the top ten supply 3% of the sample.

These data are taken from a study of cytomegalovirus exposure and HLA in healthy donors listed by TCRdb under 2017. In terms of the full investigation: In an earlier analysis of roughly 590 of the donors, 276 Gb of sequence data and 117 million unique TCR beta sequences from about 179 million T cells were reported. The number of donors typed differed by locus, with roughly 629-640 for A, B, C, DRB1 and DQB1, 522 for DQA1, some 570 for DPA1, and 472 for DPB1. The study used immunosequencing to profile the T cell repertoires of 666 subjects and linked those repertoires to cytomegalovirus serostatus. Both class I and class II loci were covered by HLA typing, at four-digit resolution. The study combined high-throughput TCR immunosequencing, statistical association of individual TCRs with disease status, and machine learning to predict cytomegalovirus infection status. To study patterns of TCR occurrence, a later analysis re-analyzed previously published TCR beta repertoires from 500 to 850 donors and added high-resolution HLA genotyping. Of the 300 to 450 genotyped donors, approximately 82% fell in the genetic ancestry cluster associated with self-reported Caucasian donors. Roughly 300 gigabases of sequencing data and tens of millions of unique TCR sequences made up an early release that covered over 550 HLA-typed donors. In addition to the first cohort of around 670 subjects, a separate validation cohort of 120 different subjects was used. To decide whether each TCR beta V gene segment behaved as functional or pseudogenic, an earlier analysis of some 600 of the donors relied on high-throughput TCR beta sequencing. Across about 380 genotyped donors of the cohort, an average of 235,054 unique TCR beta nucleotide sequences per donor were sequenced, and 15% to 20% of those sequences were non-productive. Roughly 5 DR-DQ haplotypes were handled as single units for association and clustering, since linkage in the cohort was strong. Every discovery cohort repertoire had been produced on one sequencing platform. Donor age, sex, ethnicity and CMV serostatus were collected together with the repertoire data. The later analysis used no new phenotypic data to find candidate immune exposures, relying instead on TCR beta sequences and their occurrence across donors. The study was designed to test whether signatures of past pathogen exposure could be identified by cataloging public T cell receptors. A later genetic analysis used genome-wide SNP genotypes for about 65% of the roughly 670 donors, treating that subset as a discovery cohort.

The germline V gene encodes CDR1 MNHEY and CDR2 SVGAGI. The junction shows trimming of 2 bases on V and 6 bases on J, plus 16 bases between the germline ends. The CDR3, cysteine through phenylalanine, is 15 amino acids long. Here the CDR3 DNA is all that survives: 45 bases in frame from base 1. The cohort consisted of approximately 690 healthy bone marrow donors. Cohort members were all nominally healthy when sampled, although unrecorded immune exposures were likely present. The donor was CMV seropositive and was included in the group of some 290 seropositive cohort members. A peripheral blood sample was collected from each donor, and TCR beta sequencing was performed on peripheral blood mononuclear cells. The Qiagen DNeasy Blood Extraction Kit was used to extract genomic DNA from the blood cell samples. The full study reports these points: The authors suggested that the approach could potentially be generalized to other disease states and immunological phenotypes. According to a later analysis, TCR association rates differed among HLA loci, with DRB1 alleles showing the most associated TCRs and HLA-C alleles showing the fewest. In vitro tests confirmed that three of the cytomegalovirus-associated TCR beta chains recognize cytomegalovirus antigens. Linkage disequilibrium might explain the correlated functional status among segregating V segments, but an unknown experimental factor could not be ruled out. According to a later genetic analysis, donors in an Asian-associated ancestry cluster had fewer N-insertions in productive TCRs than the approximately 630-donor mean. Fewer than 20 rarely observed V segments, including chromosome 9 orphons, were excluded from the earlier analysis of almost 600 of the donors because counts were too low. In a later analysis, HLA-associated TCR beta chains showed more clonal expansion and lower generation probabilities than non-associated chains that were equally common. A later analysis found that most CMV-associated TCR beta chains appeared HLA-restricted, with HLA associations seemingly driven largely by CMV exposure. Sequencing depth was assumed to be roughly uniform across donors in the presence/absence analyses, though that assumption may not hold. The only immune exposure information available for the cohort was CMV serostatus. Broadly in line with IMGT annotations, most TCR beta V segments showed up in productive rearrangements about 87% or about 30% of the time in an earlier analysis of a few hundred of the donors. In a later analysis, several top co-occurrence clusters were reported to appear linked to parvovirus B19, influenza, CMV and Epstein-Barr virus. The study listed 150 to 200 TCR beta chains as associated with cytomegalovirus. In this cohort, only TCR beta chains were sequenced, and detectable features were limited by the absence of alpha or paired-chain data. Because HLA typing was missing for some donors at each locus, association tests included only the typed subset. Most TCR sequences were observed very rarely across donors, whereas some public TCRs were present in many individuals. In both the original and validation cohorts, the classifier was reported to diagnose cytomegalovirus status with high specificity and sensitivity. A cluster of highly shared sequence variants was judged likely to represent a technical artifact of the sequencing pipeline. In a later analysis, around 15,000 TCR beta sequences were associated with specific HLA alleles at a false discovery rate of 0.05. Some IMGT-functional V segments, including TRBV6-2 and TRBV6-3, could not be told apart with the 87-base-pair reads, so those segments were excluded. In a later genetic analysis, a missense DCLRE1C variant was associated with V-gene and J-gene trimming of TCR beta chains, and the association was replicated in an independent cohort. Assigning TCR associations to individual alleles was difficult when HLA alleles, especially DR and DQ, strongly co-occurred. A further reported finding was that TCR beta sequences accurately predicted the HLA-A and HLA-B alleles for most subjects in the first cohort.

The source of this sequence is a man in his forties in good health and CMV-seropositive. The V and J genes are TRBV6-5 and TRBJ1-1; TRBD1 could be the D gene, as 6 bases match. Specimen: PBMCs. The nucleotide sequence is given as TGTGCCAGCAGTTACGATGGGGGCAGTTACGCTGAAGCTTTCTTT. Its amino acids are CASSYDGGSYAEAFF.